What follows are 28 T cell receptor beta chains derived from one specimen sequenced in a study of cytomegalovirus exposure and HLA in healthy donors (dated 2017 in TCRdb). Receptors were amplified or captured by the immunoSEQ multiplex PCR assay. TCRdb's version of the immuneACCESS table is confined to in-frame rearrangements and falls short of the full clone set. An unresolved V gene accounts for under half of the shortfall where checked; the remainder is of unknown origin. Recorded for this sample are over 60,000 clones; around 95% of them occurred a single time. The ten largest account for around 4.5% of the sample. The specimen sequenced was PBMCs. Receptors were obtained from a man aged 18 to 29 in good health and CMV-seropositive.

The genes are TRBV19 and TRBJ2-7, with 8 bases matching TRBD1. V lost 4 bases, J lost 3 bases, and 11 bases stayed unmatched. CDR1 LNHDA and CDR2 SQIVND come from the germline V gene (reference sequence). This CDR3 has 16 amino acids. The CDR3 loop reads CASSTYPQGANYEQYF. The CDR3 nucleotides are TGTGCCAGTAGTACATACCCCCAGGGGGCCAACTACGAGCAGTACTTC.

The gene calls are TRBV27 and TRBJ2-3; 8 bases match TRBD1. V lost 6 bases to trimming and J lost 4 bases; unmatched junction nucleotides: 9. Germline V gene sequence: CDR1 MNHEY, CDR2 SMNVEV (reference sequence). The CDR3 runs to 15 residues. The CDR3 region has the DNA TGTGCCAGCAGCTCGCCCGGGACAGGAGCAGATACGCAGTATTTT. Its protein product is CASSSPGTGADTQYF.

CDR3 region: CASSQLRGNTEAFF. CDR3 nucleotides: TGTGCCAGCAGTCAACTAAGGGGGAACACTGAAGCTTTCTTT. This chain links TRBV6-5 with TRBJ1-1; the D gene is possibly TRBD1 (5 bases). V shed 5 bases and J shed 1 base, with 11 bases lying between them. This CDR3 spans 14 amino acids. Germline V gives CDR1 MNHEY, CDR2 SVGAGI.

The rearrangement joins TRBV28 to TRBJ2-1, with TRBD2 as a possible D gene (7 bases). This CDR3 is 12 amino acids long. Germline V lookup: CDR1 MDHEN, CDR2 SYDVKM. The CDR3 DNA reads TGTGCGGGGGGGCCGTCCTACAATGAGCAGTTCTTC. It codes for CAGGPSYNEQFF.

The chain uses TRBV10-3 and TRBJ1-1, with D possibly matching TRBD1 (5 bases). The V gene lost 8 bases and the J gene lost 3 bases, with 13 bases spanning the gap. The CDR3 is 13 residues long. CDR1 is ENHRY and CDR2 is SYGVKD in the germline V gene. CDR3 DNA: TGTGCCATCCAGAGGGGAGGGGACACTGAAGCTTTCTTT. Translating gives CAIQRGGDTEAFF.

The chain couples TRBV9 to TRBJ2-1; TRBD1 aligns across 10 bases. CDR1 is SGDLS and CDR2 is YYNGEE in the germline V gene. There are 16 residues in the CDR3. The ends lost 3 bases at V and 1 base at J; junction bases unmatched: 4. CDR3 nucleotides: TGTGCCAGCAGCGCCGGGACAGGGGCTTCCTACAATGAGCAGTTCTTC. Protein sequence: CASSAGTGASYNEQFF.

This chain joins TRBV29-1 and TRBJ1-4; possibly TRBD1 for D (5 bases). The V end was cut by 7 bases, the J end by 4 bases, with 10 bases between. The CDR3 extends over 12 amino acids. Looked up from germline, CDR1 is SQVTM and CDR2 is ANQGSEA. The CDR3 spells CSGAGINEKLFF. The CDR3 bases are TGCAGCGGTGCAGGGATTAATGAAAAACTGTTTTTT.

The chain couples TRBV25-1 to TRBJ2-7, with 10 bases matching TRBD1. This CDR3 has 14 residues. Trimming took 4 bases from V and 2 from J; bases not matched to a gene: 2. CDR1 and CDR2 (germline): MGHDK, SYGVNS. CDR3 nucleotide sequence: TGTGCCAGCAGTGTGGGGACAGGGGCCTACGAGCAGTACTTC. Translating gives CASSVGTGAYEQYF.

J is TRBJ2-3 and V is TRBV6-1; 8 bases fit TRBD2. The CDR3 consists of 14 residues. J was trimmed by 1 base and V by 7 bases; bases with no gene match: 4. Germline V lookup: CDR1 MNHNS, CDR2 SASEGT. CDR3 bases: TGTGCCAGCAACACACTAGCGGGCACAGATACGCAGTATTTT. It translates to CASNTLAGTDTQYF.

This chain uses TRBV19 with TRBJ2-2, with 11 bases fitting TRBD1. The V and J ends lost 7 bases and 6 bases, in that order; junction bases with no gene match: 7. The CDR3 covers 15 residues. CDR1 is LNHDA, CDR2 SQIVND, per germline (reference sequence). DNA of the CDR3: TGTGCCAGTATAGGGGACAGGGGGTCTGCCGGGGAGCTGTTTTTT. This gives the protein CASIGDRGSAGELFF. Variable domain in full (rest from reference TRBV19 and TRBJ2-2): DGGITQSPKYLFRKEGQNVTLSCEQNLNHDAMYWYRQDPGQGLRLIYYSQIVNDFQKGDIAEGYSVSREKKESFPLTVTSAQKNPTAFYLCASIGDRGSAGELFFGEGSRLTVL.

This clone has only one observation. The J gene is TRBJ2-2, the V gene TRBV5-1; perhaps TRBD2 as D (5 bases). The germline gives CDR1 SGHRS, CDR2 YFSETQ. Trimming removed 0 bases at V and 6 bases at J, with 6 bases between. The length of the CDR3 is 13 residues. The CDR3 DNA sequence: TGCGCCAGCAGCTTGGAGGGAGCCGGGGAGCTGTTTTTT. It encodes CASSLEGAGELFF.

The chain links TRBV30 to TRBJ2-3, with D possibly being TRBD2 (6 bases). With 4 bases removed from V and 1 base from J, the gap between germline ends came to 6 bases. CDR3 length equals 12 residues. Germline V lookup: CDR1 GTSNPN, CDR2 SVGIG (reference sequence). CDR3 sequence reads: CAWTGGTDTQYF. The CDR3 DNA reads as TGTGCCTGGACGGGGGGCACAGATACGCAGTATTTT.

This rearrangement joins TRBV28 to TRBJ2-7; 7 bases agree with TRBD1. From germline, CDR1 is MDHEN and CDR2 SYDVKM. After removal of 3 bases from V and 9 bases from J, the junction contained 11 bases not matched to a gene. CDR3 size: 14 residues. This CDR3 reads CASSFRTGLYGQYF. In nucleotides, the CDR3 is TGTGCCAGCAGTTTCCGGACAGGCCTCTATGGGCAGTACTTC.

With regard to this clone: At one boundary the junction diverges from the germline segment, which might be a read error. This chain links TRBV7-7 with TRBJ2-5; 7 positions agree with TRBD1. Germline CDR1 SSHAT, CDR2 FNYEAQ (reference sequence). The CDR3 is 14 amino acids. CDR3 bases: TGTGCTAGCAGCTTAAGCACAGGGGATTGGACCCAGTACTTC. It yields the protein CASSLSTGDWTQYF. Together with reference TRBV7-7 and TRBJ2-5, the CDR3 gives the full variable domain: GAGVSQSPRYKVTKRGQDVTLRCDPISSHATLYWYQQALGQGPEFLTYFNYEAQPDKSGLPSDRFSAERPEGSISTLTIQRTEQRDSAMYRCASSLSTGDWTQYFGPGTRLLVL.

In its sample, this clone was seen once. The chain uses TRBV18 and TRBJ1-4; 9 nucleotides line up with TRBD1. Germline CDR1 KGHSH, CDR2 LQKENI. The V and J ends lost 0 bases and 8 bases, in that order; junction bases with no gene match: 4. This CDR3 spans 15 amino acids. The chain's CDR3 is CASSPPTGGGEKLFF. The CDR3 DNA reads as TGTGCCAGCTCACCACCGACAGGGGGGGGAGAAAAACTGTTTTTT.

The chain is built from TRBV2 and TRBJ2-7; TRBD2 matches at 10 bases. Per germline, CDR1 SNHLY and CDR2 FYNNEI. The CDR3 consists of 14 residues. V lost 7 bases, J lost 5 bases, and 8 bases stayed unmatched. The DNA of the CDR3 is TGTGCCAGCAAGGGTCTAGCGGGAGCCCACGAGCAGTACTTC. As protein: CASKGLAGAHEQYF.

The CDR3 nucleotides read TGTGCTAGTGGTTCATCCGACAGGGGGCCTTATGGAAACACCATATATTTT. This codes for CASGSSDRGPYGNTIYF. V is TRBV12-5 and J is TRBJ1-3; 10 nucleotides agree with TRBD1. From germline, CDR1 is LGHNT and CDR2 FRNRAP. CDR3 length: 17 residues. V trimming: 4 bases; J trimming: 3 bases; junction bases outside the gene matches: 9.

This chain connects TRBV2 to TRBJ1-4; TRBD1 agrees at 12 bases. The V segment lost 8 bases and the J segment 2 bases; nucleotides outside the gene matches: 9. CDR1 and CDR2 from the germline V gene are SNHLY and FYNNEI. This CDR3 has 17 residues. The CDR3 sequence: CASVGTGGDQTNEKLFF. The CDR3, as DNA: TGTGCCAGCGTCGGGACAGGGGGCGATCAGACTAATGAAAAACTGTTTTTT. The complete variable domain, with remaining parts taken from reference TRBV2 and TRBJ1-4, reads EPEVTQTPSHQVTQMGQEVILRCVPISNHLYFYWYRQILGQKVEFLVSFYNNEISEKSEIFDDQFSVERPDGSNFTLKIRSTKLEDSAMYFCASVGTGGDQTNEKLFFGSGTQLSVL.

The genes are TRBV15 and TRBJ2-3; 9 positions agree with TRBD2. V shed 5 bases, J shed 3 bases, and the junction held 9 bases outside the gene matches. The CDR3 sequence is 16 residues long. Germline values: CDR1 LNHNV, CDR2 YYDKDF (reference sequence). The chain's CDR3 is CATSAQAGGGTDTQYF. The CDR3 DNA reads TGTGCCACCAGCGCCCAAGCGGGGGGTGGGACAGATACGCAGTATTTT.

The gene calls are TRBV4-3 and TRBJ2-1; a weak D match, TRBD1 (5 bases). This CDR3 has 13 residues. Trimming pared 2 bases from V and 6 bases from J, leaving 8 bases between. In germline, CDR1 is LGHNA, CDR2 YSLEER. CDR3 coding DNA: TGCGCCAGCAGCCAATATGACAGCAATGAGCAGTTCTTC. Translation gives CASSQYDSNEQFF.

The rearrangement uses TRBV29-1 and TRBJ2-1; D unclear. The CDR3 spans 12 residues. Trimming stripped 7 bases from V and 4 bases from J, with 11 bases between. Germline V lookup: CDR1 SQVTM, CDR2 ANQGSEA. CDR3 bases: TGCAGCGCTTCCCCCGCGTACAATGAGCAGTTCTTC. This translates into CSASPAYNEQFF.

This clone was picked up one time. The chain recombines TRBV7-2 with TRBJ2-7; 7 bases map to TRBD2. V dropped 0 bases and J dropped 2; count of bases not matched to a gene: 1. Germline V gives CDR1 SGHTA, CDR2 FQGNSA. The CDR3 spans 14 residues. As DNA, the CDR3 is TGTGCCAGCAGCTTAGCCGCGGGAGCCTACGAGCAGTACTTC. The encoded protein is CASSLAAGAYEQYF.

The chain uses TRBV9 and TRBJ2-2; 8 nucleotides line up with TRBD2. CDR3 length: 15 amino acids. V shed 5 bases, J shed 0 bases, and the junction held 3 bases outside the gene matches. The germline gives CDR1 SGDLS, CDR2 YYNGEE. In DNA form, the CDR3 reads TGTGCCAGCAGAAGTAGCGGGGCGAACACCGGGGAGCTGTTTTTT. Residues: CASRSSGANTGELFF.

This chain links TRBV11-3 with TRBJ2-1; D is perhaps TRBD1 (6 bases). The CDR3 runs 15 residues. V lost 8 bases and J 0 bases, leaving 14 bases between the germline ends. Germline assignment: CDR1 SGHNT and CDR2 YENEEA. This chain's CDR3 is CASQGGRSSYNEQFF. In DNA, the CDR3 is TGTGCCAGCCAAGGGGGAAGAAGCTCCTACAATGAGCAGTTCTTC. The full variable domain, its missing parts supplied by reference TRBV11-3 and TRBJ2-1, is EAGVVQSPRYKIIEKKQPVAFWCNPISGHNTLYWYLQNLGQGPELLIRYENEEAVDDSQLPKDRFSAERLKGVDSTLKIQPAELGDSAVYLCASQGGRSSYNEQFFGPGTRLTVL.

The sample holds one count of this clone. The chain has TRBV4-3 and TRBJ1-1; D is unresolved. Per the germline V gene, CDR1 is LGHNA and CDR2 is YSLEER. The CDR3 runs to 13 residues. The V gene lost 0 bases and the J gene lost 1 base, with 3 bases spanning the gap. CDR3 sequence: CASSQEANTEAFF. DNA of the CDR3: TGCGCCAGCAGCCAAGAAGCGAACACTGAAGCTTTCTTT.

This rearrangement joins TRBV30 to TRBJ2-3, with no clear D. Looked up from germline, CDR1 is GTSNPN and CDR2 is SVGIG (reference sequence). Deletions cut 3 bases from V and 2 bases from J, with 3 bases between. The CDR3 runs 11 residues. The DNA of the CDR3 is TGTGCCTGGAGCCACACAGATACGCAGTATTTT. Translation: CAWSHTDTQYF.

The genes are TRBV7-8 and TRBJ2-1; TRBD2 matches 7 bases. CDR1 is SGHVS and CDR2 is FQNEAQ in the germline V gene. This CDR3 has 15 residues. V dropped 5 bases and J dropped 8; count of bases not matched to a gene: 12. The CDR3 reads CASSPAGISGYEQFF. In DNA, the CDR3 is TGTGCCAGCAGCCCCGCCGGGATTAGCGGGTATGAGCAGTTCTTC.

This sequence joins TRBV4-3 and TRBJ2-1; 7 bases are a match to TRBD2. The V and J ends lost 5 bases and 4 bases, in that order; junction bases with no gene match: 8. This CDR3 region has 15 residues. The V gene's germline CDR1 is LGHNA and CDR2 YSLEER. CDR3 sequence: CASSSTSGVYNEQFF. The CDR3 DNA reads as TGCGCCAGCAGCTCGACCAGCGGGGTGTACAATGAGCAGTTCTTC.